Below, 18 T cell receptor beta chains from the same sample are listed, as sequenced in a study of radiotherapy plus CTLA-4 blockade in lung cancer. Measured with immunoSEQ multiplex PCR; TCRdb has only the in-frame clones, and not every one. The sample records 50,000 or so clones, roughly three quarters being singletons. The sample was peripheral blood, taken from a patient treated with radiotherapy plus ipilimumab. The origin of the receptors is a human donor with non-small cell lung cancer who had stable disease on radiotherapy plus ipilimumab.

This clone was observed a single time. This specimen includes other DNA sequences encoding the same CDR3. For the CDR3, the DNA is TGTGCCAGCAGCTTGGTCCAGGGCGAGACCCAGTACTTC. This gives the protein CASSLVQGETQYF. The chain recombines TRBV5-4 with TRBJ2-5, with D perhaps TRBD1 (5 bases). Trimming removed 0 bases at V and 5 bases at J, with 8 bases between. This CDR3 is 13 amino acids long. In germline, CDR1 is SGHNT, CDR2 YYREEE (reference sequence).

The chain recombines TRBV4-1 with TRBJ1-4; TRBD1 is a possible D gene (5 bases). Trimming pared 1 base from V and 8 bases from J, leaving 11 bases between. The CDR3 is made up of 14 amino acids. Germline CDR1 and CDR2: MGHRA and YSYEKL. CDR3 sequence (DNA): TGCGCCAGCAGCCAAGGTGCCGGGGGGGAAAAACTGTTTTTT. Residues: CASSQGAGGEKLFF.

This clone was observed a handful of times. This chain joins TRBV7-8 and TRBJ1-5; the match to TRBD1 covers 8 bases. Germline V CDR1 and CDR2: SGHVS, FQNEAQ. The V segment lost 5 bases and the J segment 4 bases; nucleotides outside the gene matches: 7. The CDR3 is 15 residues long. CDR3 in DNA: TGTGCCAGCAGCCAGGGACAGGCGATTAATCAGCCCCAGCATTTT. Translated, it gives CASSQGQAINQPQHF.

The J gene is TRBJ1-2, the V gene TRBV9, with D possibly matching TRBD1 (5 bases). V shed 3 bases and J shed 8 bases, with 17 bases lying between them. The CDR3 spans 14 residues. Looked up from germline, CDR1 is SGDLS and CDR2 is YYNGEE. DNA for the CDR3: TGTGCCAGCAGCGCATCGTTCGGGGGTGGAGGCTACACCTTC. As protein: CASSASFGGGGYTF.

The rearrangement uses TRBV5-4 and TRBJ2-4; tentatively, D is TRBD2 (5 bases). The CDR3 length is 16 residues. The V gene lost 0 bases and the J gene lost 7 bases, with 17 bases spanning the gap. CDR1 SGHNT and CDR2 YYREEE come from the germline V gene (reference sequence). The CDR3 loop is CASSLGPPPSRNIQYF. CDR3 DNA: TGTGCCAGCAGCTTGGGGCCCCCTCCTAGCCGGAACATTCAGTACTTC.

The chain couples TRBV10-3 to TRBJ2-5; 7 bases align to TRBD1. The DNA matches TRBJ2-7 better at its end, which makes the J call doubtful. Per germline, CDR1 ENHRY and CDR2 SYGVKD. This CDR3 has 11 residues. The CDR3 spells CAIRGTDEQYF. Here the CDR3 DNA reads TGTGCCATCAGGGGGACAGACGAGCAGTACTTC.

This sequence joins TRBV28 and TRBJ1-1; D possibly corresponds to TRBD1 (5 bases). This CDR3 spans 13 amino acids. Trimming removed 5 bases at V and 10 bases at J, with 17 bases between. CDR1 and CDR2 (germline): MDHEN, SYDVKM. CDR3 DNA sequence: TGTGCCAGCAGTCCATCCCCGGGGCGGTTAGCTTTCTTT. Amino acids: CASSPSPGRLAFF.

The chain combines TRBV12-5 with TRBJ2-7, with 7 bases lining up with TRBD2. The CDR3 sequence is 15 residues long. The germline CDR1 and CDR2 sequences are LGHNT and FRNRAP. The ends lost 7 bases at V and 0 bases at J; junction bases unmatched: 9. The CDR3 region has the DNA TGTGCTAGTGTCCCGTGGCGGGGGATCTCCTACGAGCAGTACTTC. Translating it yields CASVPWRGISYEQYF.

The chain has TRBV25-1 and TRBJ1-2, with D perhaps matching TRBD1 (5 bases). This CDR3 has 13 residues. Deletions cut 1 base from V and 8 bases from J, with 11 bases between. Germline-derived CDR1 and CDR2 are MGHDK and SYGVNS. The CDR3 here is CASSESGAQGYTF. In DNA form, the CDR3 reads TGTGCCAGCAGTGAATCCGGGGCGCAGGGCTACACCTTC.

The gene calls are TRBV5-6 and TRBJ2-1; 12 nucleotides agree with TRBD2. Looked up from germline, CDR1 is SGHDT and CDR2 is YYEEEE. This CDR3 spans 13 amino acids. V lost 9 bases to trimming and J lost 6 bases; unmatched junction nucleotides: 4. CDR3 protein: CAIGLAGLNEQFF. The DNA of the CDR3 is TGTGCCATCGGACTAGCGGGGCTCAATGAGCAGTTCTTC.

V usage is TRBV7-2 and J usage is TRBJ2-7; tentatively, D is TRBD1 (6 bases). The germline V gene has CDR1 SGHTA and CDR2 FQGNSA. V dropped 5 bases and J dropped 6 bases, with 14 bases sitting between them. The length of the CDR3 is 13 residues. CDR3: CASSPTQGSEQYF. In nucleotides, the CDR3 is TGTGCCAGCAGCCCTACACAGGGAAGCGAGCAGTACTTC.

This clone came up once. The rearrangement joins TRBV10-1 to TRBJ2-5; no reliable D call. The end of the DNA aligns better with TRBJ2-7, so the J call may be wrong. The CDR3 is made up of 12 amino acids. Germline CDR1 WNHNN, CDR2 SYGVQD (reference sequence). DNA of the CDR3: TGCGCCAGCAGTTACCATCTCTACGAGCAGTACTTC. This gives the protein CASSYHLYEQYF.

V is TRBV27 and J is TRBJ2-1, with 10 bases that match TRBD1. Germline CDR1 MNHEY, CDR2 SMNVEV (reference sequence). The CDR3 consists of 15 residues. Trimming at V came to 5 bases and at J to 7 bases, leaving 8 bases not matched to a gene. CDR3 bases: TGTGCCAGCAGTAGTCCCGGGACAGGGGCAAATGAGCAGTTCTTC. It translates to CASSSPGTGANEQFF.

CDR3 protein: CASRIGTAIFHF. The CDR3 nucleotides read TGTGCCAGCAGAATCGGGACAGCAATATTCCACTTT. This chain links TRBV6-1 with TRBJ1-6; TRBD1 agrees at 7 bases. The V gene end was trimmed by 6 bases and the J gene end by 17 bases; junction bases not matched to a gene: 10. This CDR3 contains 12 residues. The germline V gene has CDR1 MNHNS and CDR2 SASEGT.

V usage is TRBV20-1 and J usage is TRBJ1-2; no definite D call. CDR1 and CDR2 (germline): DFQATT, SNEGSKA (reference sequence). The CDR3 covers 11 residues. V was clipped by 3 bases and J by 4 bases, with 6 bases between them. CDR3: CSASGSYGYTF. CDR3 sequence (DNA): TGCAGTGCTAGTGGTTCCTATGGCTACACCTTC.

The chain uses TRBV7-6 and TRBJ1-6; D gene uncertain. Trimming left V 3 bases short and J 9 bases short, with 15 bases between. The CDR3 has 15 residues. Germline V gives CDR1 SGHVS, CDR2 FNYEAQ. The CDR3 spells CASSLGAGTGSPLHF. The CDR3 coding sequence is TGTGCCAGCAGCTTGGGAGCGGGAACGGGTTCACCCCTCCACTTT.

V gene TRBV5-1 combines with J gene TRBJ2-3; 9 bases align to TRBD2. The CDR3 has 16 amino acids. The V and J ends lost 3 bases and 0 bases, in that order; junction bases with no gene match: 5. CDR1 SGHRS and CDR2 YFSETQ come from the germline V gene. The CDR3: CASSWPLAGSTDTQYF. CDR3 in DNA: TGCGCCAGCAGCTGGCCCCTAGCGGGGAGCACAGATACGCAGTATTTT.

Here the CDR3 reads CASSQVDTSNYGYTF. For the CDR3, the DNA is TGCGCCAGCAGCCAAGTGGACACTTCAAACTATGGCTACACCTTC. This chain links TRBV4-3 with TRBJ1-2; possibly TRBD1 for D (5 bases). CDR3 length: 15 amino acids. V was shortened by 1 base and J by 2 bases, with 11 bases between the two germline ends. From germline, CDR1 is LGHNA and CDR2 YSLEER.